Shown below are 31 T cell receptor beta chains from a single sample sequenced in a study of blood T cell repertoires in COVID-19. The repertoire was sequenced with immunoSEQ multiplex PCR; TCRdb's copy has only in-frame clones and lacks some. The sample yields tens of thousands of clones, around 91% seen once. Sequenced material: peripheral blood. The receptor set was obtained from a woman aged 50 to 65 in a cohort sampled during active COVID-19.

The V and J genes are TRBV5-1 and TRBJ1-1; D gene ambiguous. V lost 1 base and J 1 base, leaving 11 bases between the germline ends. The CDR3 consists of 15 residues. Germline-derived CDR1 and CDR2 are SGHRS and YFSETQ. Written as DNA, the CDR3 is TGCGCCAGCAGCTTGTACCCGAACAGGAACACTGAAGCTTTCTTT. Residues: CASSLYPNRNTEAFF.

This chain connects TRBV5-1 to TRBJ1-6; unclear D gene. Trimming cost V 1 base and J 4 bases, with 12 bases left between them. The CDR3 totals 16 residues. Germline loops: CDR1 SGHRS, CDR2 YFSETQ. CDR3 protein: CASSLMSGVYNSPLHF. In DNA form, the CDR3 reads TGCGCCAGCAGCTTGATGTCTGGAGTGTATAATTCACCCCTCCACTTT.

This chain uses TRBV7-9 with TRBJ1-1, with 7 positions matching TRBD1. Germline V gene data show CDR1 as SEHNR and CDR2 as FQNEAQ (reference sequence). Trimming removed 6 bases from V and 1 base from J; junction bases left unmatched: 17. The CDR3 runs to 18 residues. The CDR3 nucleotides read TGTGCCAGCAGTCCCTCTCCGGGACAGCAAGACCCGAACACTGAAGCTTTCTTT. Protein product: CASSPSPGQQDPNTEAFF.

This chain connects TRBV3-1 (or the pseudogene TRBV3-2) to TRBJ2-3, with TRBD2 as a possible D gene (6 bases). The V gene lost 8 bases and the J gene lost 2 bases, with 20 bases spanning the gap. The CDR3 sequence is 16 residues long. Looked up from germline, CDR1 is LGHDT and CDR2 is YNNKEL (reference sequence). The CDR3 loop is CASGRTLTRNTDTQYF. The DNA of the CDR3 is TGTGCCAGCGGGAGGACCCTCACACGAAACACAGATACGCAGTATTTT.

The chain uses TRBV5-1 and TRBJ1-1, with D hard to call. This CDR3 comprises 14 residues. Germline V lookup: CDR1 SGHRS, CDR2 YFSETQ. The ends were cut back, 0 bases at V and 0 bases at J, with 6 bases in the middle. The CDR3 nucleotides are TGCGCCAGCAGCTTGGGGCCCGTGAACACTGAAGCTTTCTTT. It translates to CASSLGPVNTEAFF.

The chain employs TRBV4-1 and TRBJ2-3, with 13 nucleotides matching TRBD2. The germline V gene has CDR1 MGHRA and CDR2 YSYEKL. The CDR3 is 18 amino acids. After removal of 2 bases from V and 4 bases from J, the junction contained 9 bases not matched to a gene. DNA of the CDR3: TGCGCCAGCAGCCAATTACTAGCGGGAGGGCCAATTTCAGATACGCAGTATTTT. Translated: CASSQLLAGGPISDTQYF.

The chain joins TRBV7-9 to TRBJ1-1, with 9 bases aligning to TRBD1. The CDR3 is made up of 15 amino acids. V was clipped by 1 base and J by 5 bases; unmatched bases: 5. From germline, CDR1 is SEHNR and CDR2 FQNEAQ (reference sequence). DNA for the CDR3: TGTGCCAGCAGCTTAGAACAGGGGGCCGTGACTGAAGCTTTCTTT. Protein sequence: CASSLEQGAVTEAFF.

The V and J genes are TRBV7-2 and TRBJ2-7, with unresolved D. Trimming shortened V by 2 bases and J by 5 bases, and 13 bases separated the two germline ends. This CDR3 is 14 amino acids long. Germline V gene data show CDR1 as SGHTA and CDR2 as FQGNSA. CDR3 coding DNA: TGTGCCAGCAGCTTATTCCGGTCCCCTAACGAGCAGTACTTC. Amino acids: CASSLFRSPNEQYF.

The chain uses TRBV27 and TRBJ2-5; 7 bases match TRBD2. This CDR3 comprises 14 residues. V shed 3 bases and J 9 bases; nucleotides not matched to a gene: 10. Looked up from germline, CDR1 is MNHEY and CDR2 is SMNVEV (reference sequence). The CDR3 reads CASSFSTSSVAQYF. Written as DNA, the CDR3 is TGTGCCAGCAGTTTTTCGACTAGCAGTGTGGCCCAGTACTTC.

The chain links TRBV27 to TRBJ2-1; D is unclear. The length of the CDR3 is 13 residues. Trimming shortened V by 2 bases and J by 4 bases, and 6 bases separated the two germline ends. Germline V CDR1 and CDR2: MNHEY, SMNVEV (reference sequence). The CDR3 DNA follows: TGTGCCAGCAGTTTAGGGCAGTACAATGAGCAGTTCTTC. Amino acid sequence: CASSLGQYNEQFF.

The sample holds one count of this clone. The chain uses TRBV2 and TRBJ1-3, with D perhaps TRBD1 (5 bases). The V gene lost 6 bases and the J gene lost 0 bases, with 15 bases spanning the gap. The CDR3 contains 16 residues. The germline V gene has CDR1 SNHLY and CDR2 FYNNEI. CDR3 protein: CASRPGLRPSGNTIYF. The CDR3 DNA sequence: TGTGCCAGCAGGCCGGGACTCAGACCCTCTGGAAACACCATATATTTT.

This chain joins TRBV9 and TRBJ2-7; 9 bases agree with TRBD1. This CDR3 is 14 amino acids long. V lost 3 bases and J lost 5; bases outside the gene matches: 6. Germline V CDR1 and CDR2: SGDLS, YYNGEE. This CDR3 reads CASSAGTGSHEQYF. The CDR3 coding sequence is TGTGCCAGCAGCGCGGGGACAGGGTCCCACGAGCAGTACTTC.

This clone has only a few counts. The CDR3 nucleotides are TGTGCCAGCAGTGACCCCCCCCACCGGGACAGGGAAGAGCAGTTCTTC. Its protein product is CASSDPPHRDREEQFF. J is TRBJ2-1 and V is TRBV25-1; 9 nucleotides align to TRBD1. The CDR3 extends over 16 amino acids. V lost 3 bases to trimming and J lost 10 bases; unmatched junction nucleotides: 13. In germline, CDR1 is MGHDK, CDR2 SYGVNS.

This chain uses TRBV6-1 with TRBJ1-1; 7 nucleotides align to TRBD1. V gave up 3 bases and J gave up 2 bases; unmatched junction bases: 6. CDR1 MNHNS and CDR2 SASEGT come from the germline V gene. The CDR3 is 15 residues long. DNA of the CDR3: TGTGCCAGCAGTGACCAGGGGGAGACTAACACTGAAGCTTTCTTT. Translating it yields CASSDQGETNTEAFF.

The gene calls are TRBV19 and TRBJ2-3; tentative D call: TRBD1 (6 bases). The V end was cut by 6 bases, the J end by 4 bases, with 11 bases between. Germline assignment: CDR1 LNHDA and CDR2 SQIVND (reference sequence). The CDR3 loop spans 13 amino acids. This CDR3 is CASSPDSSDTQYF. CDR3 nucleotide sequence: TGTGCCAGTAGCCCGGACAGTTCAGATACGCAGTATTTT.

J is TRBJ2-5 and V is TRBV30; D possibly corresponds to TRBD2 (5 bases). CDR3 length equals 15 residues. V lost 3 bases and J 5 bases, leaving 19 bases between the germline ends. The germline gives CDR1 GTSNPN, CDR2 SVGIG (reference sequence). CDR3: CAWRRKGSRGETQYF. CDR3 coding DNA: TGTGCCTGGAGGAGGAAGGGAAGCCGCGGGGAGACCCAGTACTTC.

The genes are TRBV6-5 and TRBJ1-5; D is possibly TRBD1 (5 bases). V was cut by 5 bases and J by 0 bases, with 11 bases left in between. CDR3 length: 15 residues. CDR1 MNHEY and CDR2 SVGAGI come from the germline V gene. The CDR3 sequence is CASSRQKNSNQPQHF. CDR3 nucleotide sequence: TGTGCCAGCAGTCGACAGAAAAATAGCAATCAGCCCCAGCATTTT.

This clone has just one count. This rearrangement joins TRBV7-9 to TRBJ2-5; D is possibly TRBD1 (6 bases). CDR1 SEHNR and CDR2 FQNEAQ come from the germline V gene (reference sequence). The CDR3 has 14 residues. Trimming took off 3 bases at V and 3 bases at J, with 11 bases between the two ends. In nucleotides, the CDR3 is TGTGCCAGCAGCTTCGAGGACAGAGAAGAGACCCAGTACTTC. It is translated as CASSFEDREETQYF.

This sequence joins TRBV27 and TRBJ1-1; D is undetermined. With 2 bases removed from V and 2 bases from J, the gap between germline ends came to 12 bases. Germline assignment: CDR1 MNHEY and CDR2 SMNVEV (reference sequence). This CDR3 spans 15 amino acids. The chain's CDR3 is CASSLNFGGNTEAFF. The CDR3 DNA is TGTGCCAGCAGTTTAAATTTCGGAGGAAACACTGAAGCTTTCTTT.

V gene TRBV5-1 combines with J gene TRBJ2-3; perhaps TRBD1 as D (6 bases). CDR1 SGHRS and CDR2 YFSETQ come from the germline V gene. Trimming cost V 0 bases and J 0 bases, with 11 bases left between them. This CDR3 is built from 16 residues. CDR3 amino acids: CASSLASTGSTDTQYF. The CDR3, as DNA: TGCGCCAGCAGCTTGGCCAGCACAGGGAGCACAGATACGCAGTATTTT.

This clone turned up a few times. This chain links TRBV19 with TRBJ1-5, with a possible D match to TRBD1 (6 bases). CDR1 is LNHDA and CDR2 is SQIVND in the germline V gene (reference sequence). The CDR3 totals 17 residues. The ends were cut back, 3 bases at V and 3 bases at J, with 18 bases in the middle. The CDR3 protein is CASSIQLAGAPNQPQHF. The CDR3 coding sequence is TGTGCCAGTAGTATTCAGTTGGCAGGGGCTCCCAATCAGCCCCAGCATTTT. Full variable domain (outside the CDR3, taken from reference TRBV19 and TRBJ1-5): DGGITQSPKYLFRKEGQNVTLSCEQNLNHDAMYWYRQDPGQGLRLIYYSQIVNDFQKGDIAEGYSVSREKKESFPLTVTSAQKNPTAFYLCASSIQLAGAPNQPQHFGDGTRLSIL.

The V gene is TRBV3-1 (or the pseudogene TRBV3-2), the J gene TRBJ2-1; 8 positions match TRBD2. CDR1 is LGHDT, CDR2 YNNKEL, per germline (reference sequence). The CDR3 is 15 amino acids. The V segment lost 4 bases and the J segment 15 bases; nucleotides outside the gene matches: 17. The CDR3 reads CASSPVPGLVPRGFF. CDR3 nucleotides: TGTGCCAGCAGCCCCGTCCCGGGACTAGTTCCCCGAGGGTTCTTC.

V is TRBV5-1 and J is TRBJ2-5; perhaps TRBD2 as D (5 bases). Trimming removed 2 bases at V and 5 bases at J, with 16 bases between. This CDR3 region has 15 residues. The germline V gene encodes CDR1 SGHRS and CDR2 YFSETQ. The CDR3 sequence: CASSFLGGPRETQYF. CDR3 nucleotides: TGCGCCAGCAGCTTCCTCGGCGGGCCCCGGGAGACCCAGTACTTC.

The chain recombines TRBV5-8 with TRBJ2-7; 7 bases line up with TRBD1. The CDR3 runs 13 residues. After removal of 4 bases from V and 5 bases from J, the junction contained 6 bases not matched to a gene. Germline CDR1 is SGHTS and CDR2 is YDEGEE. CDR3 DNA sequence: TGTGCCAGCAGCACCCGACAGGGTAACGAGCAGTACTTC. Translation: CASSTRQGNEQYF. Variable domain in full (rest from reference TRBV5-8 and TRBJ2-7): EAGVTQSPTHLIKTRGQQATLRCSPISGHTSVYWYQQALGLGLQFLLWYDEGEERNRGNFPPRFSGRQFPNYSSELNVNALELEDSALYLCASSTRQGNEQYFGPGTRLTVT.

The chain recombines TRBV3-1 (or the pseudogene TRBV3-2) with TRBJ2-3, with D possibly matching TRBD2 (5 bases). V lost 0 bases, J lost 1 base, and 14 bases lay in between. The CDR3 is 17 amino acids. Germline CDR1 LGHDT, CDR2 YNNKEL (reference sequence). Here the CDR3 reads CASSQDFGPRGTDTQYF. As DNA, the CDR3 is TGTGCCAGCAGCCAAGATTTCGGCCCGCGGGGCACAGATACGCAGTATTTT.

This chain links TRBV15 with TRBJ2-1; TRBD2 matches 10 bases. The CDR3 has 16 amino acids. V lost 3 bases and J lost 4; bases outside the gene matches: 6. From germline, CDR1 is LNHNV and CDR2 YYDKDF (reference sequence). As DNA, the CDR3 is TGTGCCACCAGCAGGGGACTAGCGAGACGATACAATGAGCAGTTCTTC. Protein product: CATSRGLARRYNEQFF.

This clone has a single count. The chain uses TRBV9 and TRBJ2-3; weak D call: TRBD2 (6 bases). V gave up 0 bases and J gave up 3 bases, with 11 bases separating them. Germline-derived CDR1 and CDR2 are SGDLS and YYNGEE. CDR3 length: 15 residues. The CDR3 DNA reads as TGTGCCAGCAGCGTAGGGACTATACCGACAGATACGCAGTATTTT. Encoded protein: CASSVGTIPTDTQYF.

The rearrangement links TRBV2 to TRBJ2-3; D is unresolved. V gave up 2 bases and J gave up 2 bases, with 8 bases separating them. Germline CDR1 reads SNHLY; CDR2 reads FYNNEI. The CDR3 consists of 14 residues. The DNA of the CDR3 is TGTGCCAGCAGTGAATCCCAGGACACAGATACGCAGTATTTT. Amino acids: CASSESQDTDTQYF.

The chain carries TRBV7-2 and TRBJ1-3, with D perhaps matching TRBD1 (5 bases). V shed 3 bases and J shed 4 bases, with 10 bases lying between them. From germline, CDR1 is SGHTA and CDR2 FQGNSA. The CDR3 has 14 amino acids. CDR3 sequence reads: CASSFRQGGNTIYF. The CDR3 DNA follows: TGTGCCAGCAGCTTTAGGCAGGGCGGAAACACCATATATTTT.

This chain links TRBV28 with TRBJ1-2; D perhaps matches TRBD1 (6 bases). The CDR3 is 13 amino acids. Trimming stripped 5 bases from V and 2 bases from J, with 9 bases between. Germline V lookup: CDR1 MDHEN, CDR2 SYDVKM. CDR3 sequence reads: CASSRTENYGYTF. CDR3 nucleotide sequence: TGTGCCAGCAGTCGGACAGAGAACTATGGCTACACCTTC.

This chain connects TRBV6-5 to TRBJ2-7, with a tentative D call TRBD1 (6 bases). The CDR3 loop spans 12 amino acids. Trimming took 11 bases from V and 7 from J, leaving 18 bases between them. Germline V lookup: CDR1 MNHEY, CDR2 SVGAGI. The CDR3 DNA is TGTGCCTGCCGCAGTACTGGGACAGAGCAGTACTTC. Its protein product is CACRSTGTEQYF.